The present entry profiles one T cell receptor beta chain with its context. What it binds is unknown. The assay was immunoSEQ multiplex PCR, and TCRdb's table has in-frame clones only and misses some. The sample lists tens of thousands of clones; 70% to 90% were seen once. The entry originates in a study of OX40 agonist ivuxolimab in advanced cancers. For the study at large: Dose-escalation subjects each had hepatocellular carcinoma, melanoma, renal cell or head and neck cancer.

Study-level results: Relative to CD4+ cells, CD8+ T cells on average had more expanded clones.

CDR1 SGHTA and CDR2 FQGTGA come from the germline V gene. The CDR3 loop spans 18 amino acids. Trimming cost V 0 bases and J 0 bases, with 15 bases left between them. This sample comprised CD4+ or CD8+ T cells sorted from blood, obtained in a trial of the OX40 agonist ivuxolimab. This TCR was recovered from an adult with an advanced solid tumor such as melanoma, head and neck, liver or kidney cancer. The J gene is TRBJ1-3, the V gene TRBV7-3, with D perhaps TRBD1 (5 bases). The CDR3 reads CASSLTPRAGTSGNTIYF. The DNA of the CDR3 is TGTGCCAGCAGCTTAACTCCCAGGGCAGGGACCTCTGGAAACACCATATATTTT.